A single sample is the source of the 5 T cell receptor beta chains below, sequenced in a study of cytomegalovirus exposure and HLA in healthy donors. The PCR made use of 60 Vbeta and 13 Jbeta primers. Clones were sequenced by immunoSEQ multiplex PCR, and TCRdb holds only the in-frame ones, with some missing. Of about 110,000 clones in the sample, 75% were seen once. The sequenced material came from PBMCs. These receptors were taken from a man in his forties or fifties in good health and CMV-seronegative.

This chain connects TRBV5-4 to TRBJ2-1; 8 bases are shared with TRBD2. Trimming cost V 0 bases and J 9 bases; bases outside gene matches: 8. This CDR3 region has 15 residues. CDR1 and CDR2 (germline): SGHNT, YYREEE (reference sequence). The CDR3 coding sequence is TGTGCCAGCAGCTTGGATCTCGGGGGGGCCGGTGAGCAGTTCTTC. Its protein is CASSLDLGGAGEQFF.

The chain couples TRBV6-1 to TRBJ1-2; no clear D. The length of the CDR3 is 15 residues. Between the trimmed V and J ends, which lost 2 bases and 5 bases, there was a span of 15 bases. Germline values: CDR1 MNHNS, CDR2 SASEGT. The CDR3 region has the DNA TGTGCCAGCAGTGAATGGGAGCCAGCCCTTTATGGCTACACCTTC. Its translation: CASSEWEPALYGYTF.

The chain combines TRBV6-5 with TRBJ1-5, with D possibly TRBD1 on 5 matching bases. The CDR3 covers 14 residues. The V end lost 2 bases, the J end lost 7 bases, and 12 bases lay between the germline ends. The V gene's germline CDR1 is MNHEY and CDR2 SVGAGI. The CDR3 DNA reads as TGTGCCAGCAGTTACGCCAGGGAAGGACAGCCCCAGCATTTT. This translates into CASSYAREGQPQHF.

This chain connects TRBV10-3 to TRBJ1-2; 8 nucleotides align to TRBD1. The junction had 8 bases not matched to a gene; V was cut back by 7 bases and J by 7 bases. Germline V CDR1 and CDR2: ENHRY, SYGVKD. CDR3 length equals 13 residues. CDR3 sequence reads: CAIKGGQEGGYTF. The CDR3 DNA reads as TGTGCCATCAAGGGGGGACAGGAGGGTGGCTACACCTTC.

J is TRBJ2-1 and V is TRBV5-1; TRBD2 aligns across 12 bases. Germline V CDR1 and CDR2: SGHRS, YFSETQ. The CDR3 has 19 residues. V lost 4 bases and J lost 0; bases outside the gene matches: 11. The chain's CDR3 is CASSRVLAGGSSSYNEQFF. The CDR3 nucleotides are TGCGCCAGCAGCCGGGTACTAGCGGGGGGATCGAGCTCCTACAATGAGCAGTTCTTC.